The rows below give T cell receptor beta chains drawn from one sample of a study of blood T cell repertoires in COVID-19. Sequenced by immunoSEQ multiplex PCR; TCRdb stores in-frame clones only, minus some. In the table there are 150,000 to 200,000 clones, 80% to 85% of which are singletons. The specimen sequenced was peripheral blood. The receptors shown here come from a human donor with acute or convalescent COVID-19. The donor label of this sample is uncertain. The CDR3 runs from the conserved cysteine through the conserved F or W. D genes are given only for firm matches. Not every row has a clone size; where given, it reads once, few, many or a size class.

v_call: TRBV5-4
clone_size: .
j_call: TRBJ2-3
d_call: TRBD2
cdr3_length: 17
cdr3_aa: CASRTSGVTSSTDTQYF
cdr3_nt: TGTGCCAGCAGGACTAGCGGGGTTACTTCTAGCACAGATACGCAGTATTTT

v_call: TRBV10-3
clone_size: few
j_call: TRBJ2-7
d_call: .
cdr3_length: 12
cdr3_aa: CAISSGVSEQYF
cdr3_nt: TGTGCCATCAGTTCAGGGGTAAGCGAGCAGTACTTC

v_call: TRBV11-2
clone_size: .
j_call: TRBJ1-2
d_call: TRBD1
cdr3_length: 15
cdr3_aa: CASSLRDRVGYGYTF
cdr3_nt: TGTGCCAGCAGCTTAAGGGACAGGGTAGGATATGGCTACACCTTC

v_call: TRBV6-5
clone_size: .
j_call: TRBJ1-1
d_call: TRBD1
cdr3_length: 14
cdr3_aa: CASSSGTDNTEAFF
cdr3_nt: TGTGCCAGCAGTTCCGGGACAGATAACACTGAAGCTTTCTTT

v_call: TRBV25-1
clone_size: .
j_call: TRBJ2-3
d_call: TRBD1
cdr3_length: 15
cdr3_aa: CASSDRGLSDDTQYF
cdr3_nt: TGTGCCAGCAGTGACAGGGGGCTCTCAGATGATACGCAGTATTTT

v_call: TRBV27
clone_size: .
j_call: TRBJ1-2
d_call: TRBD1
cdr3_length: 13
cdr3_aa: CASRITGGNGYTF
cdr3_nt: TGTGCCAGCAGGATTACAGGGGGGAATGGCTACACCTTC

v_call: TRBV19
clone_size: .
j_call: TRBJ1-5
d_call: TRBD1
cdr3_length: 14
cdr3_aa: CASGGSGGNQPQHF
cdr3_nt: TGTGCCAGTGGGGGCTCAGGGGGAAATCAGCCCCAGCATTTT

v_call: TRBV28
clone_size: .
j_call: TRBJ1-1
d_call: .
cdr3_length: 14
cdr3_aa: CASTEAGGGTEAFF
cdr3_nt: TGTGCCAGCACAGAGGCGGGGGGTGGCACTGAAGCTTTCTTT

v_call: TRBV11-2
clone_size: .
j_call: TRBJ2-7
d_call: .
cdr3_length: 15
cdr3_aa: CASSSRTETQYEQYF
cdr3_nt: TGTGCCAGCAGCTCTCGGACAGAGACTCAGTACGAGCAGTACTTC

v_call: TRBV30
clone_size: .
j_call: TRBJ2-5
d_call: TRBD1
cdr3_length: 13
cdr3_aa: CAWSEQGLETQYF
cdr3_nt: TGTGCCTGGAGCGAACAGGGGCTAGAGACCCAGTACTTC

v_call: TRBV19
clone_size: .
j_call: TRBJ2-7
d_call: TRBD1
cdr3_length: 12
cdr3_aa: CASKGAGHEQYF
cdr3_nt: TGTGCCAGTAAGGGGGCGGGCCACGAGCAGTACTTC

v_call: TRBV6-5
clone_size: once
j_call: TRBJ2-7
d_call: .
cdr3_length: 14
cdr3_aa: CASRGSSTIYEQYF
cdr3_nt: TGTGCCAGCAGGGGTAGCTCGACCATCTACGAGCAGTACTTC

v_call: TRBV19
clone_size: .
j_call: TRBJ2-7
d_call: TRBD1
cdr3_length: 15
cdr3_aa: CASSPGQYPDYEQYF
cdr3_nt: TGTGCCAGTAGTCCGGGACAGTATCCGGATTACGAGCAGTACTTC

v_call: TRBV2
clone_size: .
j_call: TRBJ2-3
d_call: TRBD1
cdr3_length: 15
cdr3_aa: CASSDRTGGTDTQYF
cdr3_nt: TGTGCCAGCAGTGATCGGACAGGGGGGACAGATACGCAGTATTTT

v_call: TRBV18
clone_size: .
j_call: TRBJ2-7
d_call: TRBD2
cdr3_length: 17
cdr3_aa: CASSPGTSGVSSYEQYF
cdr3_nt: TGTGCCAGCTCACCCGGGACTAGCGGGGTTAGCTCCTACGAGCAGTACTTC

v_call: TRBV5-1
clone_size: .
j_call: TRBJ2-5
d_call: .
cdr3_length: 11
cdr3_aa: CASSGEETQYF
cdr3_nt: TGCGCCAGCAGCGGGGAGGAGACCCAGTACTTC

v_call: TRBV7-9
clone_size: few
j_call: TRBJ2-3
d_call: .
cdr3_length: 18
cdr3_aa: CASSPKLRLGGGTDTQYF
cdr3_nt: TGTGCCAGCAGCCCTAAACTAAGACTAGGAGGGGGCACAGATACGCAGTATTTT

v_call: TRBV4-1
clone_size: .
j_call: TRBJ2-2
d_call: TRBD2
cdr3_length: 17
cdr3_aa: CASSRALDSGNSGELFF
cdr3_nt: TGCGCCAGCAGCCGAGCTTTGGATAGCGGGAACTCCGGGGAGCTGTTTTTT

v_call: TRBV5-3
clone_size: .
j_call: TRBJ2-7
d_call: .
cdr3_length: 14
cdr3_aa: CARSLAGGKVEQYF
cdr3_nt: TGTGCCAGAAGCTTGGCAGGGGGGAAGGTCGAGCAGTACTTC

v_call: TRBV7-7
clone_size: few
j_call: TRBJ2-5
d_call: .
cdr3_length: 12
cdr3_aa: CATGVPGETQYF
cdr3_nt: TGTGCCACCGGGGTACCGGGGGAGACCCAGTACTTC

v_call: TRBV2
clone_size: .
j_call: TRBJ1-2
d_call: .
cdr3_length: 14
cdr3_aa: CASSVTGANYGYTF
cdr3_nt: TGTGCCAGCAGTGTAACAGGAGCTAACTATGGCTACACCTTC

v_call: TRBV12-3/TRBV12-4
clone_size: .
j_call: TRBJ1-2
d_call: .
cdr3_length: 12
cdr3_aa: CASSSGGRGYTF
cdr3_nt: TGTGCCAGCAGTTCCGGGGGGAGGGGCTACACCTTC

v_call: TRBV7-9
clone_size: .
j_call: TRBJ2-5
d_call: .
cdr3_length: 14
cdr3_aa: CASRQRDTSETQYF
cdr3_nt: TGTGCCAGCAGACAAAGGGACACCAGCGAGACCCAGTACTTC

v_call: TRBV20-1
clone_size: .
j_call: TRBJ2-7
d_call: .
cdr3_length: 10
cdr3_aa: CSAGAYEQYF
cdr3_nt: TGCAGTGCGGGAGCCTACGAGCAGTACTTC

v_call: TRBV27
clone_size: few
j_call: TRBJ2-7
d_call: TRBD2
cdr3_length: 18
cdr3_aa: CASSLFPSGAGPFYEQYF
cdr3_nt: TGTGCCAGCAGCCTGTTTCCTTCCGGAGCGGGACCCTTCTACGAGCAGTACTTC

v_call: TRBV2
clone_size: .
j_call: TRBJ2-2
d_call: TRBD1
cdr3_length: 15
cdr3_aa: CASIPDRANTGELFF
cdr3_nt: TGTGCCAGCATCCCGGACAGGGCGAACACCGGGGAGCTGTTTTTT

v_call: TRBV5-1
clone_size: .
j_call: TRBJ1-1
d_call: .
cdr3_length: 14
cdr3_aa: CASSLGGLNTEAFF
cdr3_nt: TGCGCCAGCAGCTTGGGAGGGCTGAACACTGAAGCTTTCTTT

v_call: TRBV25-1
clone_size: .
j_call: TRBJ1-6
d_call: TRBD1
cdr3_length: 15
cdr3_aa: CASNPRTGAGSPLHF
cdr3_nt: TGTGCCAGCAACCCGCGGACAGGGGCAGGTTCACCCCTCCACTTT

v_call: TRBV5-4
clone_size: .
j_call: TRBJ1-1
d_call: .
cdr3_length: 15
cdr3_aa: CASSPAQGLDTEAFF
cdr3_nt: TGTGCCAGCAGCCCAGCTCAGGGTCTGGACACTGAAGCTTTCTTT

v_call: TRBV11-2
clone_size: once
j_call: TRBJ2-1
d_call: .
cdr3_length: 17
cdr3_aa: CASSLDRGAYSYNEQFF
cdr3_nt: TGTGCCAGCAGCTTAGATCGGGGGGCCTACTCCTACAATGAGCAGTTCTTC

v_call: TRBV25-1
clone_size: .
j_call: TRBJ1-2
d_call: TRBD1
cdr3_length: 16
cdr3_aa: CASSEYEDRGAYGYTF
cdr3_nt: TGTGCCAGCAGTGAATATGAGGACAGGGGCGCCTATGGCTACACCTTC

v_call: TRBV2
clone_size: .
j_call: TRBJ2-1
d_call: .
cdr3_length: 17
cdr3_aa: CASSSTTSGSPYNEQFF
cdr3_nt: TGTGCCAGCAGTAGTACGACTAGTGGGTCCCCCTACAATGAGCAGTTCTTC

v_call: TRBV14
clone_size: .
j_call: TRBJ1-2
d_call: .
cdr3_length: 14
cdr3_aa: CASSQDRAVYGYTF
cdr3_nt: TGTGCCAGCAGCCAAGACAGGGCCGTCTATGGCTACACCTTC

v_call: TRBV7-8
clone_size: .
j_call: TRBJ1-6
d_call: .
cdr3_length: 16
cdr3_aa: CASSPDGSSYNSPLHF
cdr3_nt: TGTGCCAGCAGCCCCGACGGGAGCTCCTATAATTCACCCCTCCACTTT

v_call: TRBV5-4
clone_size: .
j_call: TRBJ2-3
d_call: TRBD2
cdr3_length: 17
cdr3_aa: CASSPPERGGSTDTQYF
cdr3_nt: TGTGCCAGCAGCCCCCCGGAGCGGGGGGGTAGCACAGATACGCAGTATTTT

v_call: TRBV7-9
clone_size: once
j_call: TRBJ2-1
d_call: .
cdr3_length: 16
cdr3_aa: CASSVGRTAPGDEQFF
cdr3_nt: TGTGCCAGCAGCGTCGGAAGGACAGCCCCCGGGGATGAGCAGTTCTTC

v_call: TRBV28
clone_size: .
j_call: TRBJ1-1
d_call: TRBD1
cdr3_length: 15
cdr3_aa: CASSGSRGRSTEAFF
cdr3_nt: TGTGCCAGCAGTGGTTCCAGGGGGAGAAGCACTGAAGCTTTCTTT

v_call: TRBV5-5
clone_size: .
j_call: TRBJ2-7
d_call: .
cdr3_length: 15
cdr3_aa: CASSWRDGRSYEQYF
cdr3_nt: TGTGCCAGCAGCTGGAGGGACGGCCGCTCCTACGAGCAGTACTTC

v_call: TRBV30
clone_size: .
j_call: TRBJ1-2
d_call: .
cdr3_length: 13
cdr3_aa: CAWSSRESHRCTF
cdr3_nt: TGTGCCTGGAGTAGCAGGGAAAGTCATCGCTGCACCTTC

v_call: TRBV29-1
clone_size: .
j_call: TRBJ1-5
d_call: TRBD1
cdr3_length: 15
cdr3_aa: CSASTTGASNQPQHF
cdr3_nt: TGCAGCGCCTCCACGACAGGGGCCTCTAATCAGCCCCAGCATTTT

v_call: TRBV15
clone_size: .
j_call: TRBJ1-4
d_call: .
cdr3_length: 14
cdr3_aa: CATSPDRTDEKLFF
cdr3_nt: TGTGCCACCAGCCCGGACAGAACTGATGAAAAACTGTTTTTT

v_call: TRBV5-1
clone_size: .
j_call: TRBJ2-5
d_call: TRBD1
cdr3_length: 14
cdr3_aa: CASSSVTGEETQYF
cdr3_nt: TGCGCCAGCAGCTCAGTCACAGGGGAAGAGACCCAGTACTTC

v_call: TRBV5-5
clone_size: .
j_call: TRBJ1-2
d_call: .
cdr3_length: 14
cdr3_aa: CASSFYSQSHGYTF
cdr3_nt: TGTGCCAGCAGCTTTTACTCGCAATCCCATGGCTACACCTTC